This T cell receptor beta chain was recovered during a study of T cell responses to AZD1222 COVID-19 vaccine. Study at large: Combined were second doses at about 4 or about 12 weeks. Study results and caveats: Donors skewed white British and female; clonal diversity was possibly underestimated. Just 5 to 7 AZD1222 recipients were seropositive at baseline.

The CDR3 contains 12 residues. Germline loops: CDR1 SNHLY, CDR2 FYNNEI. J lost 4 bases, V lost 8 bases, and 1 base had no gene match. The protocol was immunoSEQ multiplex PCR, while the TCRdb copy is restricted to in-frame clones and leaves out a portion. The sample has about 57,000 clones, around 87% seen once; the top ten hold around 15%. Concerning this clone: Its cognate antigen is unknown.

The sample consisted of peripheral blood, taken on day 0 of AZD1222 vaccination. The chain links TRBV2 to TRBJ1-5; 8 bases are a match to TRBD1. The source is an adult in good health. The CDR3 loop is CASGQGNQPQHF. The CDR3 DNA reads TGTGCCAGCGGACAGGGAAATCAGCCCCAGCATTTT.